This TCR beta chain came from a study of T-cell memory formation after mild COVID-19 (dated by TCRdb to the early 2020s). Looking at the study overall: Most TCR sequence clusters were specific to one of the two donors. In two donors, T-cell clones that expanded and contracted after mild COVID-19 were tracked by sequencing TCRalpha and TCRbeta repertoires over time. Two young, previously healthy adult volunteers, one female and one male, were included in the cohort.

This clonotype was detected a few times. This clone's antigen is unknown. There are no base qualities to consult, and no much larger clone falls within one base. The paper as a whole reports these results and caveats: From day 15 to 85, contracting clones showed balanced CD4/CD8 phenotypes, whereas a second wave of clones that expanded from day 15 to 37 leaned towards CD4+. Some responding clones were detected in pre-infection memory, suggesting pre-existing cross-reactive memory T cells joined the SARS-CoV-2 response. Whether the second-wave clones peaking on day 37 were SARS-CoV-2 specific was not confirmed. Contracting CD4+ clones appeared mostly in the CM and EM memory subsets, whereas CD8+ clones were enriched in EMRA. The study covered only two mild cases, and larger cohorts including severe cases with pre-infection samples were considered necessary.

For sequencing, an Illumina NovaSeq 6000 was employed. Using 5'RACE with constant-segment primers, TCRalpha and TCRbeta cDNA libraries were constructed, with sample barcodes and unique molecular identifiers added in the process. Trizol reagent was used to extract RNA from every sample. Library amplification was performed in two PCR steps, and a second sample barcode and Illumina TruSeq adapters were introduced in the second step. Sequencing of the libraries was done on an Illumina NovaSeq, producing 2 x 150 bp paired-end reads. Processing in the source paper ran as follows. Reads were demultiplexed and collapsed into UMI-guided consensus sequences with migec v1.2.7. With mixcr v2.1.11, UMI consensuses were aligned to TRA and TRB V and J templates and assembled into clonotypes. Clonotypes were classified as expanded or contracted when called significant by both edgeR and NoisET, with noise models trained on biological replicates. For edgeR calls, a false discovery rate-adjusted p below 0.01 and a log2 fold-change threshold of 1 were applied. PCA with hierarchical clustering of max-normalized trajectories of the 1000 most abundant clonotypes was used as exploratory dynamics analysis. Separately sequenced CD4+ and CD8+ repertoires were used to assign the CD4 or CD8 phenotype of responding clones. The public reads were reanalyzed by TCRdb: fastp trimming at Q25, MiXCR alignment, in-frame beta chains only. Every entry covers one CDR3 protein and lists the most common genes and DNA from its rows. The V and J calls follow TCRdb's processing rather than the paper's. In all, the sample holds fewer than 550,000 distinct CDR3 sequences, and around 19% of those were seen once. The ten most abundant clones make up 8.4% of the sample.

The cysteine opens and the phenylalanine closes a CDR3 of 13 amino acids. Only the CDR3 DNA stays, 39 bases, in frame from base 1. At the junction V is shortened by 1 base and J by 7 bases, with 10 bases in between. CDR1 and CDR2 are drawn from the germline V gene: SGHVS, FQNEAQ. Ficoll-Paque density gradient centrifugation was used to isolate PBMCs. This TCR came from an adult woman who had mild COVID-19 (a few samples of this study predate the infection). The sample titles of this study are shuffled in the database, so cell type and time point are left out; the donor was told from shared clones. This sequence uses TRBV7-8 and TRBJ1-2; no D gene can be assigned with confidence. The source material was PBMCs or a T cell subset sorted from them (not recorded which). The encoded CDR3 is CASSLGDVGGYTF. In nucleotides, the sequence is TGTGCCAGCAGCTTAGGGGATGTCGGTGGCTACACCTTC.